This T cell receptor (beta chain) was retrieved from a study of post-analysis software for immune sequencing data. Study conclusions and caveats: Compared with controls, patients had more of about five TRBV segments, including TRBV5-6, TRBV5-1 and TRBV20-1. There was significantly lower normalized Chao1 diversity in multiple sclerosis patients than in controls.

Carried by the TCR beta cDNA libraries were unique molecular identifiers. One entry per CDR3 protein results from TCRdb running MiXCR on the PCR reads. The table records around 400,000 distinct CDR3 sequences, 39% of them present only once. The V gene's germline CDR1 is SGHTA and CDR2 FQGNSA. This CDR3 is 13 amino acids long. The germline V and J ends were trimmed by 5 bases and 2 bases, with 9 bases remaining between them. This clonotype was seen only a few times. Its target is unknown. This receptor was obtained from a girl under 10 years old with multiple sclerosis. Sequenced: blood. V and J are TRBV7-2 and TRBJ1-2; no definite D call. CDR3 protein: CASSLRANYGYTF. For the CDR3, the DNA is TGTGCCAGCAGCCTAAGGGCCAACTATGGCTACACCTTC.